The 11 T cell receptor beta chains given below trace back to one sample, sequenced in a study of CD8+ T cells in alopecia areata. Following RNA extraction, reverse transcription yielded cDNA that acted as the sequencing template. Profiling relied on immunoSEQ multiplex PCR, and the TCRdb table lists in-frame clones only, not all of them. The data show 200,000 to 250,000 clones, about 60% seen once. The source material was CD4+ T cells sorted from blood, sampled at week 0. The receptors were sampled from a human donor with alopecia areata.

To note about this clone: One junction end disagrees with the germline gene, perhaps due to a read error. Within the sample, other DNA sequences also encode this same CDR3. The rearrangement links TRBV4-2 to TRBJ2-7, with D unclear. This CDR3 comprises 14 residues. Germline-derived CDR1 and CDR2 are LGHNA and YNFKEQ. DNA for the CDR3: TGTGCTAGCAGCCAAGAAGGGCTGGACTACGAGCAGTACTTC. Amino acids: CASSQEGLDYEQYF.

This clone was picked up a small number of times. V is TRBV29-1 and J is TRBJ2-7; maybe TRBD1 (6 bases). Germline loops: CDR1 SQVTM, CDR2 ANQGSEA. V was clipped by 7 bases and J by 6 bases, with 13 bases between them. This CDR3 contains 11 residues. The CDR3 sequence: CSAAGGGEQYF. The CDR3 coding sequence is TGCAGCGCTGCTGGGGGCGGCGAGCAGTACTTC.

This chain uses TRBV7-2 with TRBJ1-2; D is unresolved. V was clipped by 0 bases and J by 3 bases, with 8 bases between them. The CDR3 runs 14 residues. The germline V gene encodes CDR1 SGHTA and CDR2 FQGNSA. The CDR3 sequence: CASSLAMSYYGYTF. For the CDR3, the DNA is TGTGCCAGCAGCTTAGCAATGAGTTACTATGGCTACACCTTC.

The CDR3 DNA is TGCGCCAGCAGCCAAGCTGGAAGGGCGAGAGGGGTCGGCGAGCAGTACTTC. This sequence encodes CASSQAGRARGVGEQYF. V and J are TRBV4-1 and TRBJ2-7, with D perhaps matching TRBD1 or TRBD2 (5 bases each). V was pared by 1 base and J by 6 bases, with 22 bases between. Germline V gives CDR1 MGHRA, CDR2 YSYEKL. The CDR3 length is 17 residues.

The chain joins TRBV6-6 to TRBJ2-2, with 7 positions matching TRBD2. The V segment lost 8 bases and the J segment 2 bases; nucleotides outside the gene matches: 11. The CDR3 sequence is 16 residues long. CDR1 is MNHNY and CDR2 is SVGAGI in the germline V gene (reference sequence). Here the CDR3 DNA reads TGTGCCAGCGGAAGGAGCGGGACTACCAACACCGGGGAGCTGTTTTTT. Amino acid sequence: CASGRSGTTNTGELFF.

The CDR3 sequence: CSVLRGGRNTQYF. The CDR3 nucleotides are TGCAGCGTTCTCCGGGGGGGCAGGAATACGCAGTATTTT. The chain combines TRBV29-1 with TRBJ2-3, with 8 bases fitting TRBD2. The CDR3 runs to 13 residues. The germline CDR1 and CDR2 sequences are SQVTM and ANQGSEA. Trimming at V came to 5 bases and at J to 7 bases, leaving 8 bases not matched to a gene.

The J gene is TRBJ1-1, the V gene TRBV30; a weak D match, TRBD1 (6 bases). The length of the CDR3 is 16 residues. V lost 1 base to trimming and J lost 1 base, with 16 bases between them. Germline assignment: CDR1 GTSNPN and CDR2 SVGIG (reference sequence). As DNA, the CDR3 is TGTGCCTGGAGTGCGTTTGGGGGGACACCGAACACTGAAGCTTTCTTT. As protein: CAWSAFGGTPNTEAFF.

The chain has TRBV29-1 and TRBJ2-2; D is possibly TRBD2 (5 bases). Deletions cut 6 bases from V and 7 bases from J, with 18 bases between. The CDR3 extends over 14 amino acids. Germline CDR1 and CDR2: SQVTM and ANQGSEA. The CDR3: CSVDSGKGIGELFF. Here the CDR3 DNA reads TGCAGCGTGGACTCAGGAAAAGGCATCGGGGAGCTGTTTTTT.

This clone showed up just once. The chain links TRBV7-8 to TRBJ1-2; 9 bases fit TRBD1. Germline loops: CDR1 SGHVS, CDR2 FQNEAQ. J lost 7 bases, V lost 1 base, and 7 bases had no gene match. The CDR3 is 15 amino acids. CDR3 in amino acids: CASSLVTGGAGGYTF. CDR3 nucleotide sequence: TGTGCCAGCAGCTTAGTTACAGGGGGCGCGGGTGGCTACACCTTC.

The rearrangement joins TRBV7-2 to TRBJ2-5; no clear D gene. Trimming cost V 5 bases and J 5 bases, with 15 bases left between them. CDR1 and CDR2 (germline): SGHTA, FQGNSA. The CDR3 extends over 14 amino acids. CDR3 coding DNA: TGTGCCAGCAGCCCCAGATACAGTCGGGAGACCCAGTACTTC. Translating it yields CASSPRYSRETQYF.

The rearrangement joins TRBV5-1 to TRBJ2-1; maybe TRBD1 (6 bases). Germline-derived CDR1 and CDR2 are SGHRS and YFSETQ. CDR3 length equals 13 residues. V was shortened by 1 base and J by 5 bases, with 7 bases between the two germline ends. The CDR3 protein is CASSLKGDNEQFF. Here the CDR3 DNA reads TGCGCCAGCAGCTTGAAGGGGGACAATGAGCAGTTCTTC.